A selection of T cell receptor beta chains follows, all from one sample in a study of a mutant IDH1 vaccine in newly diagnosed glioma. The antigens of these receptors remain unknown. Sequenced by immunoSEQ multiplex PCR; TCRdb stores in-frame clones only, minus some. The repertoire holds around 50,000 clones, roughly 78% seen once, with around 5.3% in the top ten. The sample here was PBMCs, taken from a glioma patient whose treatment included an IDH1 peptide vaccine. The receptors were gathered from a man aged 45 to 65 with glioma. Both conserved end residues are part of each CDR3. The order of the fields is CDR3 protein, CDR3 DNA, V gene, J gene, CDR3 length, clone size, D gene. A D gene is named only where the DNA matches it firmly. Clone size is shown for a subset of rows, as once, few, many or a class of expanded clone.

CDR3: CASSKGEKLFF
DNA: TGTGCCAGTAGTAAAGGGGAAAAACTGTTTTTT
V: TRBV19
J: TRBJ1-4
length: 11
size: .
D: .

CDR3: CAWSVSFSGGAVEQFF
DNA: TGTGCCTGGAGTGTATCGTTCAGCGGGGGGGCCGTTGAGCAGTTCTTC
V: TRBV30
J: TRBJ2-1
length: 16
size: .
D: TRBD2

CDR3: CASSVRDLTDTQYF
DNA: TGTGCCAGCAGCGTTCGGGATCTCACAGATACGCAGTATTTT
V: TRBV2
J: TRBJ2-3
length: 14
size: .
D: .

CDR3: CSVEGAGYNEQFF
DNA: TGCAGCGTTGAAGGGGCAGGCTACAATGAGCAGTTCTTC
V: TRBV29-1
J: TRBJ2-1
length: 13
size: .
D: .

CDR3: CASSIVTGTSETQYF
DNA: TGTGCCAGTAGTATAGTCACCGGGACATCTGAGACCCAGTACTTC
V: TRBV19
J: TRBJ2-5
length: 15
size: .
D: .

CDR3: CASSDQRTSYEQYF
DNA: TGCGCCAGCAGTGATCAGCGGACCTCCTACGAGCAGTACTTC
V: TRBV10-2
J: TRBJ2-7
length: 14
size: .
D: .

CDR3: CASSPGQPQETQYF
DNA: TGTGCCAGCAGCCCGGGACAGCCACAAGAGACCCAGTACTTC
V: TRBV7-2
J: TRBJ2-5
length: 14
size: .
D: TRBD1

CDR3: CASSLTRQGEQYF
DNA: TGCGCCAGCAGCCTAACTAGGCAGGGCGAGCAGTACTTC
V: TRBV4-3
J: TRBJ2-7
length: 13
size: .
D: .

CDR3: CASSPQGATANYGYTF
DNA: TGTGCCAGCAGTCCACAGGGGGCAACCGCTAACTATGGCTACACCTTC
V: TRBV5-4
J: TRBJ1-2
length: 16
size: once
D: TRBD1

CDR3: CASSLTGIPSSGNTIYF
DNA: TGTGCCAGCAGCCTGACAGGGATTCCGAGCTCTGGAAACACCATATATTTT
V: TRBV11-2
J: TRBJ1-3
length: 17
size: .
D: TRBD1

CDR3: CAWSSGLAGGHNEQFF
DNA: TGTGCCTGGAGTTCGGGACTAGCGGGGGGGCACAATGAGCAGTTCTTC
V: TRBV30
J: TRBJ2-1
length: 16
size: .
D: TRBD2

CDR3: CASSRGRGNEKLFF
DNA: TGTGCCAGCAGTAGGGGGCGCGGTAATGAAAAACTGTTTTTT
V: TRBV2
J: TRBJ1-4
length: 14
size: .
D: TRBD1

CDR3: CASTLTSGGQETQYF
DNA: TGTGCCAGCACGCTGACTAGCGGGGGGCAAGAGACCCAGTACTTC
V: TRBV25-1
J: TRBJ2-5
length: 15
size: .
D: TRBD2

CDR3: CASSLGTQGKGSPLHF
DNA: TGCGCCAGCAGCTTGGGGACACAGGGGAAAGGGTCACCCCTCCACTTT
V: TRBV5-1
J: TRBJ1-6
length: 16
size: few
D: TRBD1

CDR3: CASSIRGQPQHF
DNA: TGTGCCAGTAGTATAAGGGGTCAGCCCCAGCATTTT
V: TRBV19
J: TRBJ1-5
length: 12
size: few
D: .